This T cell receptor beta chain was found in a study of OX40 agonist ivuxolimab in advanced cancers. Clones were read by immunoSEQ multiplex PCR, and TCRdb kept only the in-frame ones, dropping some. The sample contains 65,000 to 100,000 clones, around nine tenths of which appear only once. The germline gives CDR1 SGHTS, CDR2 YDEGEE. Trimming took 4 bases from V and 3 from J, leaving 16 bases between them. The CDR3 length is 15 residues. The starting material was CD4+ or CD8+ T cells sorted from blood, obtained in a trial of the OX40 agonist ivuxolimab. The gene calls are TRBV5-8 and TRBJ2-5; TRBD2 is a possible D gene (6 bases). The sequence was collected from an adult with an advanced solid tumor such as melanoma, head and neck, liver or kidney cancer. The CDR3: CASSPRTKPEETQYF. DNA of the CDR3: TGTGCCAGCAGCCCGCGGACTAAGCCAGAAGAGACCCAGTACTTC.